The rows below give T cell receptor beta chains drawn from one sample of a study of T cell responses to AZD1222 COVID-19 vaccine. The method was immunoSEQ multiplex PCR; TCRdb's version includes in-frame clones alone and lacks a portion of them. The sample carries some 150,000 clones, 90% to 95% recorded once. This specimen consisted of peripheral blood, obtained on day 0 of AZD1222 vaccination. These receptors originate from an adult in good health. CDR3s include the opening cysteine and the closing phenylalanine or tryptophan. Clone size, where shown, is once, few, many, or a class for clones that have expanded.

>TRBV5-8|.
CASSLSGLIGEKLFF
>TRBV6-5|.
CASSYSGSSGNTIYF
>TRBV18|.
CASSPQGAPTDTQYF
>TRBV10-3|.
CAISDPSGKGEKLFF
>TRBV19|.
CATGRSISGNTIYF
>TRBV25-1|.
CASSDPQAAIGRRGYTF
>TRBV7-9|.
CASSLIHGTGDVLSPLHF
>TRBV11-2|.
CASRSRAGGEETQYF
>TRBV28|.
CASKKGTFYSNQPQHF
>TRBV5-1|.
CASSMLGSRTDTQYF
>TRBV6-5|once
CASTRTGDYEQYF
>TRBV30|.
CAWSGLGPVLGYTF
>TRBV6-5|.
CASSYGGQGNTEAFF
>TRBV18|.
CASSTGFGATYNEQFF
>TRBV5-1|.
CASSLTGGGQPQHF
>TRBV7-9|.
CASSPDWGTDTQYF
>TRBV7-2|.
CASSLATGRNTIYF
>TRBV7-3|.
CASSFRPAEGNEQFF
>TRBV7-2|.
CASSLVMMAGELFF
>TRBV4-1|.
CASSPAAGFSYGYTF
>TRBV6-5|.
CASQSPSTDTQYF
>TRBV4-2|once
CASSQDVEKLFF
>TRBV27|.
CASWDKPGKLFF
>TRBV12-3/TRBV12-4|.
CASSFAGGELFF
>TRBV10-1|.
CASILQGGFNGYTF
>TRBV7-2|.
CASSLSEQGPLGTLHF
>TRBV3-1/TRBV3-2|few
CASSPLLDGNYGYTF
>TRBV9|.
CAILTGDGYTF
>TRBV19|.
CASTTENSGNTIYF
>TRBV19|.
CASSIQGANEKLFF
>TRBV7-8|.
CASSLALNQPQHF
>TRBV5-1|.
CASSSPSPGQGISYEQYF
>TRBV7-9|.
CASSLGAGSLGGYTF